The present TCR beta chain was sequenced within a study of monozygotic twins with inflammatory bowel disease. Concerning this clonotype itself: Its antigen remains unknown.

TCR libraries were prepared from 3500 ng total RNA each. Nested PCRs (about 15 and 9 cycles, two total) were applied to TCRalpha and TCRbeta cDNA. TCRdb re-analyzed the 5' RACE reads; it lists each CDR3 protein once, without DNA. The sample has approximately 330,000 distinct CDR3 sequences. In germline, CDR1 is GTSNPN, CDR2 SVGIG (reference sequence). The CDR3 is made up of 17 amino acids. Study observations and caveats: Part of the variability in patient repertoires may have come from differing immunosuppressive treatments.

The TCR originated in a human donor with ulcerative colitis or Crohn's disease, or a healthy co-twin of an affected twin (not recorded which). V is TRBV30 and J is TRBJ2-1; absent DNA, TCRdb's TRBD1 call cannot be checked. Sequencing was carried out using blood. CDR3 residues: CAWSALGEGQVRNEQFF.